This T cell receptor (beta chain) was identified during a study of blood T cells in healthy people across ages. Study findings and constraints: PBMCs that were unsorted prevented a conclusive naive versus antigen-experienced comparison.

A sample-barcoded 5' primer and a J-beta primer mix were used in a second PCR of roughly 6 to 11 cycles. One entry per CDR3 protein results from TCRdb running MiXCR on the 5' RACE reads. The sample has roughly 790,000 distinct CDR3 sequences, 35% to 45% seen once. There are 15 residues in the CDR3. CDR1 is SGHDT, CDR2 YYEEEE, per germline. Worth noting for this clonotype: Its antigen is as yet unknown. One end of the junction varies from germline; a read error may be responsible.

This TCR was sampled from a woman aged 55-70 years in good health. Sequencing used blood. This chain connects TRBV5-6 to TRBJ1-1; 9 bases map to TRBD1. The CDR3 is CASSGTGRGNAEAFF. The CDR3 nucleotides are TGTGCCAGCAGCGGGACAGGGAGGGGGAACGCTGAAGCTTTCTTT.